This T cell receptor beta chain emerged from a study of PD-1 blockade in classical Hodgkin lymphoma. Measured with immunoSEQ multiplex PCR; TCRdb has only the in-frame clones, and not every one. Among about 21,000 clones listed, approximately 85% were seen once. A remark on this clone: The antigen remains unidentified.

Study-wide findings and caveats: Similar baseline diversity was found in complete responders and newly diagnosed patients.

V was trimmed by 5 bases and J by 5 bases, leaving 7 bases between them. Germline V gene lookup returns CDR1 KGHSH and CDR2 LQKENI. The CDR3 has 11 amino acids. Time point here: cycle 4 day 1 (C4D1), after less than 7 weeks of nivolumab. Each of the patients experienced relapse following autologous stem cell transplantation, and their brentuximab vedotin exposure differed. Patients' outcomes at their best amounted to complete response, partial response or progressive disease. The sample was peripheral blood mononuclear cells (PBMCs), taken before the fourth cycle of nivolumab. This clonotype was sampled from a human donor with classical Hodgkin lymphoma. The chain carries TRBV18 and TRBJ2-7, with D uncertain. CDR3 DNA: TGTGCCAGCTCAAGGGTTGACGAGCAGTACTTC. Translating gives CASSRVDEQYF.